The present TCR beta chain was sequenced within a study of T cell responses to AZD1222 COVID-19 vaccine. The study, taken as a whole, reports: Vaccine-associated CD4 TCRs ranged over spike, dominating at 160-218 and 743-854. Just a handful of AZD1222 recipients tested seropositive at baseline. The peak T cell response came first, and repertoires were sampled only after it.

This clone was counted only a few times. Its antigen is not identified. Repertoires were generated with immunoSEQ multiplex PCR, while TCRdb's copy carries only in-frame clones and drops some. The data hold 120,000 to 150,000 clones, with approximately 90% observed a single time. The germline gives CDR1 KGHDR, CDR2 SFDVKD. V was pared by 4 bases and J by 5 bases, with 14 bases of the junction left unmatched. The CDR3 contains 17 residues. The genes are TRBV24-1 and TRBJ2-3, with 7 bases lining up with TRBD2. This TCR derives from an adult who received the AZD1222 COVID-19 vaccine. Sequencing used peripheral blood, obtained 28 days after the second AZD1222 dose. The CDR3 coding sequence is TGTGCCACCAGTGAGTCGGAGCGGGACGGAAGAAGAGATACGCAGTATTTT. Its translation: CATSESERDGRRDTQYF.